These 19 T cell receptor beta chains originate from one sample sequenced in a study of early stage breast cancer tumors. The repertoire was sequenced with immunoSEQ multiplex PCR; TCRdb's copy has only in-frame clones and lacks some. The sample yields approximately 11,000 clones, approximately 72% seen once. Sequences were obtained from breast tumor tissue. Receptors were obtained from a person between 65 and 79 years old with breast cancer.

The chain is built from TRBV27 and TRBJ2-1; D is uncertain. CDR3 length: 13 residues. CDR1 is MNHEY, CDR2 SMNVEV, per germline (reference sequence). V was cut by 2 bases and J by 4 bases, with 6 bases left in between. In DNA, the CDR3 is TGTGCCAGCAGTTTAGCCTATTACAATGAGCAGTTCTTC. Protein sequence: CASSLAYYNEQFF.

V and J are TRBV9 and TRBJ2-3, with 9 bases aligning to TRBD2. J gave up 2 bases and V 2 bases, and 6 bases lay outside the gene matches. This CDR3 is 16 amino acids long. CDR1 and CDR2 from the germline V gene are SGDLS and YYNGEE. In DNA, the CDR3 is TGTGCCAGCAGCGTTAGACTAGCGGAGGACACAGATACGCAGTATTTT. Amino acids: CASSVRLAEDTDTQYF.

A few counts support this clone. The chain is built from TRBV10-2 and TRBJ1-6; D is undetermined. Trimming took off 0 bases at V and 10 bases at J, with 7 bases between the two ends. CDR1 and CDR2 from the germline V gene are WSHSY and SAAADI. This CDR3 region has 13 residues. CDR3 DNA sequence: TGCGCCAGCAGTGAGTCAGGAGAATCACCCCTCCACTTT. Its protein is CASSESGESPLHF.

This rearrangement joins TRBV30 to TRBJ1-5, with D hard to call. V lost 1 base and J 9 bases, leaving 10 bases between the germline ends. CDR1 is GTSNPN, CDR2 SVGIG, per germline (reference sequence). This CDR3 region has 12 residues. Here the CDR3 reads CAWSALEGPQHF. The CDR3 DNA reads as TGTGCCTGGAGTGCACTGGAGGGGCCCCAGCATTTT.

This clone rates as medium-sized. The chain joins TRBV7-9 to TRBJ2-1, with a weak D call TRBD2 (6 bases). Germline CDR1 and CDR2: SEHNR and FQNEAQ (reference sequence). V was clipped by 7 bases and J by 5 bases, with 18 bases between them. CDR3 length: 15 residues. The CDR3 here is CASTIETSSHNEQFF. CDR3 DNA: TGTGCCAGCACCATAGAAACTAGCAGCCACAATGAGCAGTTCTTC.

V usage is TRBV5-1 and J usage is TRBJ1-2; D gene uncertain. V was shortened by 1 base and J by 0 bases, with 13 bases between the two germline ends. The CDR3 is 16 residues long. Germline-derived CDR1 and CDR2 are SGHRS and YFSETQ. For the CDR3, the DNA is TGCGCCAGCAGCTTGTATCCCGCTCTAGCTAACTATGGCTACACCTTC. It specifies CASSLYPALANYGYTF.

This chain connects TRBV11-2 to TRBJ2-7, with 7 bases lining up with TRBD2. Germline CDR1 is SGHAT and CDR2 is FQNNGV. The CDR3 has 16 residues. After removal of 5 bases from V and 7 bases from J, the junction contained 17 bases not matched to a gene. CDR3 sequence: CASSDVMGGGPREQYF. The CDR3, as DNA: TGTGCCAGCAGCGACGTCATGGGGGGAGGGCCGCGAGAGCAGTACTTC.

This sequence joins TRBV5-4 and TRBJ1-1, with D possibly TRBD1 on 5 matching bases. Trimming removed 1 base from V and 4 bases from J, with 8 bases in between. There are 13 residues in the CDR3. Germline V gene data show CDR1 as SGHNT and CDR2 as YYREEE (reference sequence). The CDR3 DNA reads as TGTGCCAGCAGCTTGCAGGGTTTCACTGAAGCTTTCTTT. It specifies CASSLQGFTEAFF.

V and J are TRBV2 and TRBJ2-7; D unresolved. V was cut by 6 bases and J by 4 bases, with 16 bases left in between. Germline V gives CDR1 SNHLY, CDR2 FYNNEI. The CDR3 is made up of 14 amino acids. The CDR3 sequence is CASSSIGQDYEQYF. The CDR3 DNA reads as TGTGCCAGCAGCTCAATTGGGCAGGATTACGAGCAGTACTTC.

This clone was picked up a small number of times. V gene TRBV5-1 combines with J gene TRBJ1-2; no reliable D call. Germline V CDR1 and CDR2: SGHRS, YFSETQ. This CDR3 spans 12 amino acids. Trimming took off 2 bases at V and 7 bases at J, with 9 bases between the two ends. CDR3 in amino acids: CASSFDTGGYTF. The CDR3 nucleotides are TGCGCCAGCAGCTTCGATACGGGTGGCTACACCTTC.

By frequency in the sample, this clone is medium-sized. The rearrangement uses TRBV9 and TRBJ1-2; 8 bases fit TRBD1. The germline V gene has CDR1 SGDLS and CDR2 YYNGEE. This CDR3 contains 16 residues. With V trimmed by 4 bases and J by 4 bases, 12 bases remained unmatched. This CDR3 is CASSLSGPGGGYGYTF. DNA of the CDR3: TGTGCCAGCAGCCTCTCGGGGCCAGGGGGCGGCTATGGCTACACCTTC. Full variable domain (rest looked up from reference TRBV9 and TRBJ1-2): DSGVTQTPKHLITATGQRVTLRCSPRSGDLSVYWYQQSLDQGLQFLIQYYNGEERAKGNILERFSAQQFPDLHSELNLSSLELGDSALYFCASSLSGPGGGYGYTFGSGTRLTVV.

In its sample, this clone was seen once. The chain combines TRBV7-9 with TRBJ2-2, with 12 bases matching TRBD2. The CDR3 is 19 amino acids. Germline V gene data show CDR1 as SEHNR and CDR2 as FQNEAQ (reference sequence). Losses at the gene ends were 4 bases for V and 4 bases for J; bases not matched to a gene: 13. The DNA for the CDR3 is TGTGCCAGCAGCTCTCATCCGACTAGCGGGAGTGGGTTCACCGGGGAGCTGTTTTTT. Its translation is CASSSHPTSGSGFTGELFF.

V gene TRBV11-3 combines with J gene TRBJ2-3; no clear D. Germline V gene data show CDR1 as SGHNT and CDR2 as YENEEA. This CDR3 is 12 amino acids long. With 2 bases removed from V and 3 bases from J, the gap between germline ends came to 3 bases. CDR3 protein: CASSLHTDTQYF. CDR3 coding DNA: TGTGCCAGCAGCTTACATACAGATACGCAGTATTTT.

J is TRBJ2-7 and V is TRBV7-6; TRBD2 matches 10 bases. The V segment lost 5 bases and the J segment 6 bases; nucleotides outside the gene matches: 10. The V gene's germline CDR1 is SGHVS and CDR2 FNYEAQ. The CDR3 runs 15 residues. Here the CDR3 DNA reads TGTGCCAGCAGCCCACGGCCTAGCGGGGGTAGCGAGCAGTACTTC. It codes for CASSPRPSGGSEQYF.

This chain links TRBV25-1 with TRBJ2-1; no clear D gene. The germline CDR1 and CDR2 sequences are MGHDK and SYGVNS. The CDR3 extends over 11 amino acids. V was cut by 10 bases and J by 4 bases, with 8 bases left in between. The CDR3 region has the DNA TGTGCCACCGCGGTTTACAATGAGCAGTTCTTC. It encodes CATAVYNEQFF.

In DNA, the CDR3 is TGTGCCAGCAGCGTAGATACAGGGCGAAACTATGGCTACACCTTC. This translates into CASSVDTGRNYGYTF. The chain combines TRBV9 with TRBJ1-2; D perhaps matches TRBD1 (6 bases). CDR3 size: 15 residues. With 0 bases removed from V and 2 bases from J, the gap between germline ends came to 11 bases. The V gene's germline CDR1 is SGDLS and CDR2 YYNGEE. The variable domain in full, completed from reference TRBV9 and TRBJ1-2, reads DSGVTQTPKHLITATGQRVTLRCSPRSGDLSVYWYQQSLDQGLQFLIQYYNGEERAKGNILERFSAQQFPDLHSELNLSSLELGDSALYFCASSVDTGRNYGYTFGSGTRLTVV.

The chain is built from TRBV21-1 and TRBJ1-2; TRBD1 reflects the table's D call only, with no check against the DNA. TRBV21-1 is tagged as a pseudogene. The CDR3 is 12 amino acids. CDR3 bases: TGTGCCAGACGGTATGAGGGGGAGAAGCCCACCTTC. Translating gives CARRYEGEKPTF.

Here the CDR3 DNA reads TGTGCCAGTAGTAGTGGGGGGGCCAAAGATACGCAGTATTTT. Encoded protein: CASSSGGAKDTQYF. The chain joins TRBV19 to TRBJ2-3; TRBD2 is a possible D gene (7 bases). Trimming left V 4 bases short and J 5 bases short, with 13 bases between. The CDR3 sequence is 14 residues long. The germline CDR1 and CDR2 sequences are LNHDA and SQIVND (reference sequence). Complete variable domain (other parts from reference TRBV19 and TRBJ2-3): DGGITQSPKYLFRKEGQNVTLSCEQNLNHDAMYWYRQDPGQGLRLIYYSQIVNDFQKGDIAEGYSVSREKKESFPLTVTSAQKNPTAFYLCASSSGGAKDTQYFGPGTRLTVL.

The rearrangement links TRBV13 to TRBJ2-7; D possibly corresponds to TRBD2 (5 bases). The V end was cut by 5 bases, the J end by 13 bases, with 18 bases between. Germline V gene data show CDR1 as PRHDT and CDR2 as FYEKMQ (reference sequence). The CDR3 loop spans 12 amino acids. Written as DNA, the CDR3 is TGTGCCAGCAGCCCTGGACTCTCTAGGCTTTACTTC. Amino acids: CASSPGLSRLYF.